The clone carrying this T cell receptor (beta chain) showed up many times. For the second PCR, which ran for 7 to 11 cycles, a sample-barcoded 5' primer and a J-beta primer mix were used. CDR3-containing paired-end reads numbering at least 2.5 million came from each sample. TCRdb analysed the 5' RACE reads with MiXCR anew, one entry per CDR3 protein. The sample holds 870,000 or so distinct CDR3 sequences, under 30% seen once. The V and J ends lost 1 base and 1 base respectively, with 11 bases between them. Germline CDR1 SGHTA, CDR2 FQGNSA. The CDR3 loop spans 16 amino acids. This entry comes from a study of blood T cells in healthy people across ages. In the study overall: In model experiments, template switching was able to capture about one barcoded beta molecule for every two T cells that were present.

V is TRBV7-2 and J is TRBJ2-1; no reliable D call. The sample was blood. This clonotype was obtained from a woman aged 80 or older in good health. The CDR3 bases are TGTGCCAGCAGCTTAGTTGTAATGATATCCTACAATGAGCAGTTCTTC. Encoded protein: CASSLVVMISYNEQFF.